The 32 T cell receptor beta chains in this list originate from one sample, sequenced in a study of shared clonotypes between healthy human individuals. Repertoires were generated with immunoSEQ multiplex PCR, while TCRdb's copy carries only in-frame clones and drops some. The sample records 2 million to 3 million clones, roughly 93% being singletons. Material for sequencing was naive CD4+ T cells from PBMCs. Subset reported: CD45RA+ positively selected. Receptors originate from a young man in good health. Some clones in this sample may be carry-over from other donors' samples.

For the CDR3, the DNA is TGCGCCAGCAGCTTGGAACAGGGTGACGCTTTCTTT. It yields the protein CASSLEQGDAFF. V usage is TRBV5-1 and J usage is TRBJ1-1; perhaps TRBD1 as D (6 bases). V was trimmed by 0 bases and J by 11 bases, leaving 11 bases between them. Germline V gene sequence: CDR1 SGHRS, CDR2 YFSETQ. This CDR3 is built from 12 residues.

The count of this clone is one. V usage is TRBV5-5 and J usage is TRBJ1-1; D gene ambiguous. The CDR3 sequence is 14 residues long. V lost 5 bases and J 5 bases, leaving 16 bases between the germline ends. The germline gives CDR1 SGHKS, CDR2 YYEKEE (reference sequence). The CDR3 nucleotides are TGTGCCAGCAGTTCGACCTGGTCGGGGACTGAAGCTTTCTTT. Translated, it gives CASSSTWSGTEAFF.

This chain uses TRBV4-1 with TRBJ2-4; TRBD2 might be the D (6 bases). There are 20 residues in the CDR3. CDR1 is MGHRA, CDR2 YSYEKL, per germline. Trimming left V 0 bases short and J 3 bases short, with 24 bases between. The CDR3 sequence: CASSQDLSPRGGIVKNIQYF. The CDR3 DNA is TGCGCCAGCAGCCAAGATCTCAGCCCCCGTGGCGGGATTGTCAAAAACATTCAGTACTTC.

This clone was detected a few times. The chain uses TRBV9 and TRBJ1-1; 9 bases map to TRBD1. After removal of 3 bases from V and 4 bases from J, the junction contained 4 bases not matched to a gene. This CDR3 has 14 amino acids. Germline-derived CDR1 and CDR2 are SGDLS and YYNGEE. CDR3 sequence reads: CASSELTGGTEAFF. The CDR3 nucleotides read TGTGCCAGCAGCGAATTGACAGGGGGCACTGAAGCTTTCTTT. Based on the CDR3 plus reference TRBV9 and TRBJ1-1, the full variable domain is DSGVTQTPKHLITATGQRVTLRCSPRSGDLSVYWYQQSLDQGLQFLIQYYNGEERAKGNILERFSAQQFPDLHSELNLSSLELGDSALYFCASSELTGGTEAFFGQGTRLTVV.

The chain carries TRBV5-1 and TRBJ2-1; D remains unclear. The germline V and J ends were trimmed by 6 bases and 1 base, with 8 bases remaining between them. The germline V gene has CDR1 SGHRS and CDR2 YFSETQ. This CDR3 comprises 13 residues. CDR3 amino acids: CASMRLSYNEQFF. CDR3 DNA: TGCGCCAGCATGAGGCTATCCTACAATGAGCAGTTCTTC.

V is TRBV7-8 and J is TRBJ1-6; D gene unclear. Trimming left V 4 bases short and J 3 bases short, with 10 bases between. Germline assignment: CDR1 SGHVS and CDR2 FQNEAQ. The CDR3 covers 15 residues. CDR3 region: CASSSQPGYNSPLHF. CDR3 in DNA: TGTGCCAGCAGCTCACAGCCAGGCTATAATTCACCCCTCCACTTT.

The CDR3 DNA sequence: TGCAGCGTTGAAGGCAAAAACACAGATACGCAGTATTTT. It yields the protein CSVEGKNTDTQYF. The chain is built from TRBV29-1 and TRBJ2-3; D call uncertain. CDR1 is SQVTM, CDR2 ANQGSEA, per germline. The length of the CDR3 is 13 residues. Trimming stripped 1 base from V and 2 bases from J, with 7 bases between.

This chain uses TRBV10-3 with TRBJ2-1, with D hard to call. CDR1 is ENHRY and CDR2 is SYGVKD in the germline V gene. V was cut by 0 bases and J by 4 bases, with 10 bases left in between. The CDR3 loop spans 15 amino acids. The CDR3 DNA reads as TGTGCCATCAGTGAGTCGGGGTGGCCTTACAATGAGCAGTTCTTC. Its protein is CAISESGWPYNEQFF.

The chain is built from TRBV7-9 and TRBJ1-1; 10 bases match TRBD1. Germline CDR1 SEHNR, CDR2 FQNEAQ (reference sequence). V trimming: 4 bases; J trimming: 8 bases; junction bases outside the gene matches: 10. The CDR3 has 15 amino acids. The CDR3 nucleotides read TGTGCCAGCAGCTCAGGACAGGGGGACAGGGTCGAAGCTTTCTTT. This translates into CASSSGQGDRVEAFF.

This chain connects TRBV7-6 to TRBJ1-2; 7 positions agree with TRBD1. Germline assignment: CDR1 SGHVS and CDR2 FNYEAQ. The ends lost 8 bases at V and 5 bases at J; junction bases unmatched: 14. The CDR3 spans 15 residues. The CDR3 sequence: CASSPMGRGVYGYTF. CDR3 DNA sequence: TGTGCCAGCTCCCCCATGGGCAGGGGGGTGTATGGCTACACCTTC.

A note on this clone: The same CDR3 can be traced to other DNA sequences in this sample. V gene TRBV5-1 combines with J gene TRBJ2-3, with 9 bases that match TRBD2. CDR1 SGHRS and CDR2 YFSETQ come from the germline V gene. V was clipped by 4 bases and J by 3 bases; unmatched bases: 6. The CDR3 spans 15 residues. CDR3 region: CASSLGTSITDTQYF. The CDR3, as DNA: TGCGCCAGCAGCCTTGGGACTAGCATAACAGATACGCAGTATTTT.

The chain joins TRBV28 to TRBJ1-1; D perhaps matches TRBD1 (5 bases). Trimming removed 6 bases from V and 2 bases from J, with 10 bases in between. The CDR3 contains 13 residues. Germline lookup yields CDR1 MDHEN and CDR2 SYDVKM. In nucleotides, the CDR3 is TGTGCCAGCAGGCCGGGGACTAACACTGAAGCTTTCTTT. It translates to CASRPGTNTEAFF.

The chain is built from TRBV9 and TRBJ2-2; either TRBD1 or TRBD2 may supply D (5 bases each). V shed 3 bases and J shed 5 bases, with 11 bases lying between them. Per germline, CDR1 SGDLS and CDR2 YYNGEE. The CDR3 loop spans 14 amino acids. The CDR3 DNA follows: TGTGCCAGCAGCGCCAGAGAGGGGACCGGGGAGCTGTTTTTT. Amino acid sequence: CASSAREGTGELFF.

This chain connects TRBV6-5 to TRBJ1-3; D gene uncertain. In germline, CDR1 is MNHEY, CDR2 SVGAGI. This CDR3 region has 13 residues. V lost 8 bases and J 7 bases, leaving 15 bases between the germline ends. In nucleotides, the CDR3 is TGTGCCAGCGGAAAGGACGGGTGGAACACCATATATTTT. It is translated as CASGKDGWNTIYF.

V is TRBV28 and J is TRBJ2-3; the match to TRBD2 covers 7 bases. Unmatched junction bases numbered 8, after V lost 8 bases and J lost 0 bases. The V gene's germline CDR1 is MDHEN and CDR2 SYDVKM. The CDR3 has 15 residues. CDR3 amino acids: CASQLGGGSTDTQYF. The DNA of the CDR3 is TGTGCCAGCCAATTGGGGGGAGGGAGCACAGATACGCAGTATTTT.

This sequence joins TRBV5-1 and TRBJ2-7; 10 bases match TRBD1. The V segment lost 4 bases and the J segment 5 bases; nucleotides outside the gene matches: 12. Germline assignment: CDR1 SGHRS and CDR2 YFSETQ. The CDR3 has 16 residues. The CDR3 spells CASSRPGGTGVDEQYF. CDR3 coding DNA: TGCGCCAGCAGCCGCCCGGGAGGGACAGGGGTGGACGAGCAGTACTTC. Full variable domain (remainder filled in from reference TRBV5-1 and TRBJ2-7): KAGVTQTPRYLIKTRGQQVTLSCSPISGHRSVSWYQQTPGQGLQFLFEYFSETQRNKGNFPGRFSGRQFSNSRSEMNVSTLELGDSALYLCASSRPGGTGVDEQYFGPGTRLTVT.

This chain connects TRBV10-3 to TRBJ2-1, with D possibly called TRBD1 or TRBD2 (5 bases each). This CDR3 has 15 residues. The V gene's germline CDR1 is ENHRY and CDR2 SYGVKD. Trimming removed 2 bases at V and 5 bases at J, with 13 bases between. The chain's CDR3 is CAISESRQGHNEQFF. In nucleotides, the CDR3 is TGTGCCATCAGTGAGAGTAGGCAGGGACACAATGAGCAGTTCTTC.

This sequence joins TRBV29-1 and TRBJ2-1; no clear D gene. Germline V gene lookup returns CDR1 SQVTM and CDR2 ANQGSEA. Trimming left V 1 base short and J 9 bases short, with 13 bases between. This CDR3 contains 13 residues. Here the CDR3 DNA reads TGCAGCGTTGAAGTTGGGTCGGGCAGTGAGCAGTTCTTC. Protein sequence: CSVEVGSGSEQFF.

V is TRBV7-2 and J is TRBJ1-1; D ambiguous. This CDR3 is built from 15 residues. V dropped 3 bases and J dropped 1 base, with 12 bases sitting between them. Germline CDR1 reads SGHTA; CDR2 reads FQGNSA. The DNA of the CDR3 is TGTGCCAGCAGCTTCTCAAGTCGACAGAACACTGAAGCTTTCTTT. Protein: CASSFSSRQNTEAFF.

With respect to this clone: Other DNA sequences of this sample code for an identical CDR3. The V call is TRBV5-4, the J call TRBJ1-5, with D uncertain. The CDR3 length is 14 residues. Trimming took 0 bases from V and 3 from J, leaving 7 bases between them. Per the germline V gene, CDR1 is SGHNT and CDR2 is YYREEE (reference sequence). The CDR3 nucleotides read TGTGCCAGCAGCTTGGAGGGTTCCAATCAGCCCCAGCATTTT. Its translation: CASSLEGSNQPQHF.

The chain recombines TRBV19 with TRBJ1-2, with D maybe TRBD1 (5 bases). Germline V CDR1 and CDR2: LNHDA, SQIVND (reference sequence). V lost 9 bases to trimming and J lost 8 bases, with 25 bases between them. The length of the CDR3 is 15 residues. As DNA, the CDR3 is TGTGCCAGCGCCATCCTCCTTGAGGGGCAGGGCGGCTACACCTTC. It is translated as CASAILLEGQGGYTF.

This sequence joins TRBV5-1 and TRBJ2-7; TRBD1 is a possible D gene (5 bases). CDR1 SGHRS and CDR2 YFSETQ come from the germline V gene. There are 13 residues in the CDR3. V lost 5 bases, J lost 6 bases, and 15 bases lay in between. The CDR3 protein is CASRGEGAGEQYF. The CDR3 bases are TGCGCCAGCAGGGGTGAAGGGGCTGGCGAGCAGTACTTC.

The V gene is TRBV7-3, the J gene TRBJ1-1; D gene uncertain. Germline V gene lookup returns CDR1 SGHTA and CDR2 FQGTGA. CDR3 length equals 13 residues. V lost 3 bases to trimming and J lost 1 base, with 6 bases between them. In DNA form, the CDR3 reads TGTGCCAGCAGCTTGGCCGAGAACACTGAAGCTTTCTTT. It is translated as CASSLAENTEAFF.

The chain couples TRBV5-4 to TRBJ1-2; 9 nucleotides match TRBD1. Trimming took 4 bases from V and 8 from J; bases not matched to a gene: 18. This CDR3 contains 17 residues. From germline, CDR1 is SGHNT and CDR2 YYREEE (reference sequence). The CDR3 reads CASSTYPQGALLTGYTF. The CDR3 region has the DNA TGTGCCAGCAGCACCTACCCACAGGGGGCCTTGTTGACCGGCTACACCTTC. The whole variable domain, filled in from reference TRBV5-4 and TRBJ1-2, reads ETGVTQSPTHLIKTRGQQVTLRCSSQSGHNTVSWYQQALGQGPQFIFQYYREEENGRGNFPPRFSGLQFPNYSSELNVNALELDDSALYLCASSTYPQGALLTGYTFGSGTRLTVV.

This chain joins TRBV18 and TRBJ2-7; TRBD2 agrees at 12 bases. CDR1 is KGHSH, CDR2 LQKENI, per germline. With 3 bases clipped from V and 6 bases from J, the junction kept 18 bases outside the gene matches. This CDR3 has 19 residues. The CDR3 loop reads CASSPFHMLAGGRLSEQYF. The CDR3, as DNA: TGTGCCAGCTCACCCTTTCATATGCTAGCGGGAGGGCGGTTGAGCGAGCAGTACTTC.

This clone appeared a single time. The chain links TRBV10-3 to TRBJ1-1; D gene unclear. The CDR3 is 17 residues long. CDR1 ENHRY and CDR2 SYGVKD come from the germline V gene. The ends were cut back, 3 bases at V and 2 bases at J, with 19 bases in the middle. CDR3 amino acids: CAISEVYKIGPNTEAFF. The DNA of the CDR3 is TGTGCCATCAGTGAAGTTTACAAGATCGGTCCCAACACTGAAGCTTTCTTT.

J is TRBJ2-2 and V is TRBV6-5; 8 positions match TRBD2. Germline trimming cut 6 bases from V and 7 bases from J; bases unmatched to any gene: 7. The V gene's germline CDR1 is MNHEY and CDR2 SVGAGI. The CDR3 has 14 amino acids. CDR3 amino acids: CASRPSGYIGELFF. CDR3 sequence (DNA): TGTGCCAGCAGACCTAGCGGGTACATCGGGGAGCTGTTTTTT.

This clone was counted once. The chain joins TRBV5-4 to TRBJ2-1, with 7 bases lining up with TRBD2. CDR3 length: 17 amino acids. J gave up 0 bases and V 4 bases, and 10 bases lay outside the gene matches. Germline CDR1 SGHNT, CDR2 YYREEE (reference sequence). The CDR3 region is CASSQGGVLSSYNEQFF. In DNA form, the CDR3 reads TGTGCCAGCAGCCAGGGAGGGGTACTCAGCTCCTACAATGAGCAGTTCTTC.

This chain links TRBV7-9 with TRBJ2-4; 9 bases fit TRBD2. Trimming took 5 bases from V and 5 from J; bases not matched to a gene: 13. From germline, CDR1 is SEHNR and CDR2 FQNEAQ (reference sequence). This CDR3 region has 17 residues. The CDR3 spells CASSPLEGREGQNIQYF. CDR3 bases: TGTGCCAGCAGCCCCCTAGAGGGGCGGGAGGGCCAAAACATTCAGTACTTC.

The chain combines TRBV6-6 with TRBJ2-1, with D perhaps matching TRBD2 (6 bases). Between the trimmed V and J ends, which lost 6 bases and 12 bases, there was a span of 18 bases. Germline V gene sequence: CDR1 MNHNY, CDR2 SVGAGI (reference sequence). CDR3 length: 13 residues. The DNA for the CDR3 is TGTGCCAGCAGAGACGGGAGCAGGGTAGCGCAGTTCTTC. Its protein product is CASRDGSRVAQFF.

This clone has just one count. This sequence joins TRBV5-1 and TRBJ1-1; maybe TRBD1 (6 bases). Germline V CDR1 and CDR2: SGHRS, YFSETQ. This CDR3 comprises 15 residues. With 3 bases removed from V and 4 bases from J, the gap between germline ends came to 16 bases. CDR3 DNA sequence: TGCGCCAGCAGCTACTACTCAGGGGAAGGCACTGAAGCTTTCTTT. Protein product: CASSYYSGEGTEAFF. The full variable domain, with the rest looked up from reference TRBV5-1 and TRBJ1-1, is KAGVTQTPRYLIKTRGQQVTLSCSPISGHRSVSWYQQTPGQGLQFLFEYFSETQRNKGNFPGRFSGRQFSNSRSEMNVSTLELGDSALYLCASSYYSGEGTEAFFGQGTRLTVV.

The chain couples TRBV5-4 to TRBJ2-1; 8 nucleotides agree with TRBD1. CDR1 and CDR2 from the germline V gene are SGHNT and YYREEE (reference sequence). This CDR3 is 18 amino acids long. The J segment lost 3 bases and the V segment lost 0 bases, leaving 11 bases of the junction unmatched. CDR3 sequence (DNA): TGTGCCAGCAGCTTGGGGGCAGGGGGCCTCAACAACTACAATGAGCAGTTCTTC. Protein product: CASSLGAGGLNNYNEQFF.